One T cell receptor (beta chain) is described in this entry. Its specificity is not known. Over chemoradiotherapy, repertoires were sampled more than once. This entry belongs to a study of chemoradiotherapy in HPV16-positive cancers. About the research overall: Candidate HPV-specific T-cell clones and common TCR motifs came from functional assays in two HPV16-positive patients.

The study, taken as a whole, reports: Better recurrence-free survival went with HPV-responsive T-cell expansion in HPV16-positive patients. During treatment, candidate HPV-specific clones and E7-related motifs expanded in tumor.

This CDR3 region has 17 residues. Germline V gives CDR1 SNHLY, CDR2 FYNNEI. The V and J ends lost 4 bases and 0 bases respectively, with 18 bases between them. Profiled with immunoSEQ multiplex PCR; TCRdb holds only in-frame clones, not every one. The sample has 30,000 or so clones; about 91% are singletons. The chain employs TRBV2 and TRBJ1-1; D perhaps matches TRBD1 (5 bases). The sequence derives from a human donor with HPV-associated anogenital cancer. The sample was blood, taken from a patient who underwent chemoradiotherapy. Here the CDR3 DNA reads TGTGCCAGCAGTGTAGGCAGGCCTGGGGGGGTGAACACTGAAGCTTTCTTT. Translation: CASSVGRPGGVNTEAFF.